The text below deals with one T cell receptor beta chain. This CDR3 has 13 residues. The germline gives CDR1 MNHEY, CDR2 SVGAGI. The V end lost 7 bases, the J end lost 0 bases, and 7 bases lay between the germline ends. This sample is part of a study of shared clonotypes between healthy human individuals. From CD4+ cells came CD45RA+ naive and CD45RA-negative memory subsets. Libraries were prepared by immunoSEQ multiplex PCR; TCRdb keeps only in-frame clonotypes and omits some of them. The sample holds more than 1 million clones, roughly 74% seen once. Sequences were obtained from memory CD4+ T cells from PBMCs. Noted subset: CD45RA-negative fraction. The rearrangement links TRBV6-5 to TRBJ2-4, with D unresolved. The source of this sequence is a man aged 18 to 29 in good health. Some clones in this sample may be carry-over from other donors' samples. The chain's CDR3 is CASTSVAKNIQYF. CDR3 sequence (DNA): TGTGCCAGCACTTCGGTAGCCAAAAACATTCAGTACTTC.